The rows below give T cell receptor beta chains drawn from one sample of a study of beta chain features in type 1 diabetes. Sequencing used immunoSEQ multiplex PCR; TCRdb keeps in-frame clones, though not all of them. This sample yields about 300,000 clones, of which roughly 13% are seen a single time; 0.015% belongs to the top ten. Sequencing was carried out using naive CD4+ T cells from blood. The receptors shown here come from a woman aged 18 to 35 with type 1 diabetes. Each CDR3 is given with its conserved first and last residue. D genes are given only for firm matches. The listing skips clone size in some rows; elsewhere it reads once, few, many or a size class.

size | J | V | D | DNA | CDR3
NA | TRBJ2-2 | TRBV30 | NA | TGTGCCTGGAGTGTACTCGCGGCCTCGAACACCGGGGAGCTGTTTTTT | CAWSVLAASNTGELFF
few | TRBJ1-3 | TRBV30 | NA | TGTGCCTGGAGAGCCGGGAAAAGCTCTGGAAACACCATATATTTT | CAWRAGKSSGNTIYF
few | TRBJ1-1 | TRBV20-1 | TRBD1 | TGCAGTGCGGGACAGGAACTGGAAGCTTTCTTT | CSAGQELEAFF
NA | TRBJ2-1 | TRBV7-3 | NA | TGTGCCAGCAGCTTAGATCCCCTTGGCCCAGGGGAGCAGTTCTTC | CASSLDPLGPGEQFF
NA | TRBJ1-1 | TRBV7-9 | NA | TGTGCCAGCAGCTTAGTTGCGGGGGCAGAAGCTTTCTTT | CASSLVAGAEAFF
NA | TRBJ2-1 | TRBV7-2 | TRBD2 | TGTGCCAGCAGCTTACTAGCGGGAGTGATCGATGAGCAGTTCTTC | CASSLLAGVIDEQFF
few | TRBJ1-2 | TRBV5-1 | TRBD1 | TGCGCCAGCAGCCAAGAGGACAGGAGCTATGGCTACACCTTC | CASSQEDRSYGYTF
NA | TRBJ2-5 | TRBV9 | NA | TGTGCCAGCAGCGTAGGTCGGCAGGGTGAGACCCAGTACTTC | CASSVGRQGETQYF
few | TRBJ2-7 | TRBV7-9 | TRBD2 | TGTGCCAGCACCAAGTGGACTAGCGGGAGGAACGACGAGCAGTACTTC | CASTKWTSGRNDEQYF
few | TRBJ2-1 | TRBV11-3 | TRBD1 | TGTGCCACCAGTCCCGGGACAGGGGTCAGCGATGAGCAGTTCTTC | CATSPGTGVSDEQFF
few | TRBJ2-5 | TRBV7-9 | NA | TGTGCCAGCAGCTTTAGGGGGGACAGTCAAGAGACCCAGTACTTC | CASSFRGDSQETQYF
NA | TRBJ1-2 | TRBV20-1 | NA | TGCAGTGCGAGAACAGAGTATGGCTACACCTTC | CSARTEYGYTF
few | TRBJ1-1 | TRBV15 | TRBD1 | TGTGCCACCAAAACGGGACAGGGTTTTACAGCTTTCTTT | CATKTGQGFTAFF
few | TRBJ2-5 | TRBV2 | TRBD2 | TGTGCCAGCAGTCGGACTAGCGGCCAAGAGACCCAGTACTTC | CASSRTSGQETQYF
few | TRBJ2-1 | TRBV7-6 | TRBD2 | TGTGCCAGCAGCTTACAACAAACCGGGACTAGCTCCTACAATGAGCAGTTCTTC | CASSLQQTGTSSYNEQFF
few | TRBJ2-7 | TRBV28 | NA | TGTGCCAGCACGTCAGTGAAGTACGAGCAGTACTTC | CASTSVKYEQYF
NA | TRBJ1-4 | TRBV29-1 | NA | TGCAGCGTTGGGGGGCGAGGGAATGAAAAACTGTTTTTT | CSVGGRGNEKLFF
NA | TRBJ1-1 | TRBV9 | TRBD1 | TGTGCCAGCAGCGTAGAGGGACAGGGTCACACTGAAGCTTTCTTT | CASSVEGQGHTEAFF
NA | TRBJ1-2 | TRBV2 | TRBD1 | TGTGCCAGCAGTGATGGGCAGGGGGCGCTCGGATACACCTTC | CASSDGQGALGYTF
few | TRBJ1-1 | TRBV28 | NA | TGTGCCAGCAGTTCCTTCCAGGGTTTGAACACTGAAGCTTTCTTT | CASSSFQGLNTEAFF
NA | TRBJ1-1 | TRBV18 | TRBD1 | TGTGCCAGCTCACCGGGACAGGGGTCCATCGAAGCTTTCTTT | CASSPGQGSIEAFF
few | TRBJ2-2 | TRBV7-2 | TRBD2 | TGTGCCAGCAGCTTAGGCCGGACTAGCGCGAACACCGGGGAGCTGTTTTTT | CASSLGRTSANTGELFF
NA | TRBJ1-5 | TRBV30 | TRBD1 | TGTGCCTGGAGTGGGCAGGGGGATCAGCCCCAGCATTTT | CAWSGQGDQPQHF
few | TRBJ1-2 | TRBV19 | NA | TGTGCCAGTAGTATAGATCGGGACACCGGCTACACCTTC | CASSIDRDTGYTF
NA | TRBJ2-7 | TRBV10-3 | TRBD1 | TGTGCCATCAGCGGGACAGGCCGGGCCTACGAGCAGTACTTC | CAISGTGRAYEQYF
few | TRBJ2-7 | TRBV28 | TRBD1 | TGTGCCAGCACGTCAGGGGGCCGTTACGAGCAGTACTTC | CASTSGGRYEQYF
NA | TRBJ2-1 | TRBV30 | TRBD2 | TGTGCCTGGGGACCTAGCGGGAGGTCTTACAATGAGCAGTTCTTC | CAWGPSGRSYNEQFF
NA | TRBJ2-2 | TRBV9 | TRBD2 | TGTGCCAGCACATCCTATAGCGGGGGGACCGGGGAGCTGTTTTTT | CASTSYSGGTGELFF
few | TRBJ1-4 | TRBV9 | NA | TGTGCCAGCAGCGCGAACATAAATGAAAAACTGTTTTTT | CASSANINEKLFF
few | TRBJ2-7 | TRBV2 | TRBD2 | TGTGCCAGCAGTGCTGCTAGCGGGAGGGTCTACGAGCAGTACTTC | CASSAASGRVYEQYF
NA | TRBJ2-7 | TRBV7-2 | NA | TGTGCCAGCAGCTTAGTCTCTGGGGCAAGCTCCTACGAGCAGTACTTC | CASSLVSGASSYEQYF
few | TRBJ2-7 | TRBV11-2 | TRBD2 | TGTGCCAGCAGTCTAGCGGGAGGCACCTACGAGCAGTACTTC | CASSLAGGTYEQYF
few | TRBJ2-3 | TRBV30 | TRBD2 | TGTGCCTGGAGTGTTGGACTAGCAGTAGATACGCAGTATTTT | CAWSVGLAVDTQYF
NA | TRBJ2-5 | TRBV14 | TRBD1 | TGTGCCAGCAGCCAAGGACAGGGGGTCACCGACTTC | CASSQGQGVTDF
NA | TRBJ1-1 | TRBV30 | NA | TGTGCCTGGAAGGGGCAGAACACTGAAGCTTTCTTT | CAWKGQNTEAFF
NA | TRBJ2-2 | TRBV2 | TRBD2 | TGTGCCAGCAGTTCCCTAGCGGGCGTCACCGGGGAGCTGTTTTTT | CASSSLAGVTGELFF
NA | TRBJ1-1 | TRBV29-1 | TRBD1 | TGCAGCACACAGGGACAGACGAACACTGAAGCTTTCTTT | CSTQGQTNTEAFF
NA | TRBJ2-7 | TRBV29-1 | TRBD2 | TGCAGCGTTGAGGGACTAGCGGGAGGGAACGAGCAGTACTTC | CSVEGLAGGNEQYF
NA | TRBJ2-1 | TRBV4-3 | NA | TGCGCCAGCAGCCAAGATCTAGTGTCGACCTACAATGAGCAGTTCTTC | CASSQDLVSTYNEQFF
few | TRBJ1-1 | TRBV18 | NA | TGTGCCAGCTCACCACAACAGGGAGAGCTCATGAACACTGAAGCTTTCTTT | CASSPQQGELMNTEAFF
NA | TRBJ1-1 | TRBV15 | NA | TGTGCCACCAGCAGACCTGGCAGGGGCGGAACTGAAGCTTTCTTT | CATSRPGRGGTEAFF
NA | TRBJ1-5 | TRBV6-1 | NA | TGTGCCAGCAGTGTTACAGGGACTAGCAATCAGCCCCAGCATTTT | CASSVTGTSNQPQHF
NA | TRBJ1-4 | TRBV18 | NA | TGTGCCAGCTCCCGGGAAGGGTTGGTGGAAAAACTGTTTTTT | CASSREGLVEKLFF
NA | TRBJ1-1 | TRBV19 | NA | TGTGCCAGTAGTTCTGGGCGGAACACTGAAGCTTTCTTT | CASSSGRNTEAFF
few | TRBJ2-4 | TRBV11-2 | TRBD2 | TGTGCCAGCAGCTTAGATCCGGGGGGAAACATTCAGTACTTC | CASSLDPGGNIQYF
NA | TRBJ1-5 | TRBV4-2 | TRBD1 | TGTGCCAGCAGCCAAGATCAGAATCTCCAGGGGGTCGGCAATCAGCCCCAGCATTTT | CASSQDQNLQGVGNQPQHF
few | TRBJ2-1 | TRBV5-1 | TRBD2 | TGCGCCAGCAGCTTGATGTTAGCGGGAGCAAACAATGAGCAGTTCTTC | CASSLMLAGANNEQFF
NA | TRBJ2-5 | TRBV7-6 | NA | TGTGCCAGCAGGCGGGGACAGCAAGAGACCCAGTACTTC | CASRRGQQETQYF
NA | TRBJ2-1 | TRBV7-2 | NA | TGTGCCAGCAGCCCTGGAGAGGGGGTTTACAATGAGCAGTTCTTC | CASSPGEGVYNEQFF
NA | TRBJ2-5 | TRBV6-5 | TRBD2 | TGTGCCAGCAGTTCCTTAGCGGGAGGGCGGGAGACCCAGTACTTC | CASSSLAGGRETQYF
NA | TRBJ2-7 | TRBV5-1 | NA | TGCGCCAGCAGCTTGGTTGGACTGCTCTACGAGCAGTACTTC | CASSLVGLLYEQYF
NA | TRBJ1-5 | TRBV19 | TRBD1 | TGTGCCAGTAGTATCAGGGGGGCTCGGAGCAATCAGCCCCAGCATTTT | CASSIRGARSNQPQHF
NA | TRBJ1-2 | TRBV5-1 | NA | TGCGCCAGCAGCCTCACCGTACCACAGGGACCCTATGGCTACACCTTC | CASSLTVPQGPYGYTF
few | TRBJ1-5 | TRBV7-9 | NA | TGTGCCAGCAGCTTAGCTGGGGACACTAGCAATCAGCCCCAGCATTTT | CASSLAGDTSNQPQHF
few | TRBJ1-1 | TRBV14 | NA | TGTGCCAGCAGCCGTGGGCTGAACACTGAAGCTTTCTTT | CASSRGLNTEAFF